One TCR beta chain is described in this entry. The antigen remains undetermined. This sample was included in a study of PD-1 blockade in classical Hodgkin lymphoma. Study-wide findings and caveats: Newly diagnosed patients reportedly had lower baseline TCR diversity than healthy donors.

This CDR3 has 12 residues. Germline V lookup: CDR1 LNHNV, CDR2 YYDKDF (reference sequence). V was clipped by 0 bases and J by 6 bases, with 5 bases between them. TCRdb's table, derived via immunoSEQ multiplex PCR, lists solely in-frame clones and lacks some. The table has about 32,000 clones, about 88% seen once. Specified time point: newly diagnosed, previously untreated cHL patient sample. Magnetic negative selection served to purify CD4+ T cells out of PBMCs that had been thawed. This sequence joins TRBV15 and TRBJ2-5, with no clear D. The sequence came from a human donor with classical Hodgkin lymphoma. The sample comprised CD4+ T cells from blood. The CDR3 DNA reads TGTGCCACCAGCAGAGATTGGCAGACCCAGTACTTC. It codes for CATSRDWQTQYF. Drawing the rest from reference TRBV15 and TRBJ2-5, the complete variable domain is DAMVIQNPRYQVTQFGKPVTLSCSQTLNHNVMYWYQQKSSQAPKLLFHYYDKDFNNEADTPDNFQSRRPNTSFCFLDIRSPGLGDTAMYLCATSRDWQTQYFGPGTRLLVL.